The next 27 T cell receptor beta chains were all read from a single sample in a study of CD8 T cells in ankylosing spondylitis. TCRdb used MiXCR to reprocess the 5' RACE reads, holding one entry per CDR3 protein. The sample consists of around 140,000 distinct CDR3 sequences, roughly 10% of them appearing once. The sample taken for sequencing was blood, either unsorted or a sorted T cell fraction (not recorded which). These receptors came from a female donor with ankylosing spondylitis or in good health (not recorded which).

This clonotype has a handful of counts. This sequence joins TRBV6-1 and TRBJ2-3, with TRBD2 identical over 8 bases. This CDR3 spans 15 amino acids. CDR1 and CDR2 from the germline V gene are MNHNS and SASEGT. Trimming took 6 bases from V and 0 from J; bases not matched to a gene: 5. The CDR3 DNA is TGTGCCAGCAGATGGACTAGCCTCAGCACAGATACGCAGTATTTT. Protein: CASRWTSLSTDTQYF.

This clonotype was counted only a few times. CDR3 sequence: CASKATANGYTF. DNA of the CDR3: TGTGCCAGCAAGGCGACAGCAAATGGCTACACCTTC. The gene calls are TRBV3-1 and TRBJ1-2, with D possibly TRBD1 on 5 matching bases. The V end lost 7 bases, the J end lost 6 bases, and 12 bases lay between the germline ends. Germline V gene data show CDR1 as LGHDT and CDR2 as YNNKEL (reference sequence). CDR3 length equals 12 residues. The full variable domain, in which reference TRBV3-1 and TRBJ1-2 provide the parts outside the CDR3, is DTAVSQTPKYLVTQMGNDKSIKCEQNLGHDTMYWYKQDSKKFLKIMFSYNNKELIINETVPNRFSPKSPDKAHLNLHINSLELGDSAVYFCASKATANGYTFGSGTRLTVV.

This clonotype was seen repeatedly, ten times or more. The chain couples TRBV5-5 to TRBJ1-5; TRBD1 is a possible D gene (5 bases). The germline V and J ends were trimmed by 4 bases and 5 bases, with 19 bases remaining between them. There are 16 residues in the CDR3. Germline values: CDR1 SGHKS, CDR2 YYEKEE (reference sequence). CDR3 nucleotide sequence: TGTGCCAGCAGCCAGGGACCAACTGCTGCGGATCAGCCCCAGCATTTT. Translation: CASSQGPTAADQPQHF.

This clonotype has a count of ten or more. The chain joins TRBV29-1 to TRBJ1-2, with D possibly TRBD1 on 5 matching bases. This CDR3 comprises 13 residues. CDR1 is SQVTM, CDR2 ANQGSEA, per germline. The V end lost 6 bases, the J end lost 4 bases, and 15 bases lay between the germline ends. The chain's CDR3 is CSVGSGETYGYTF. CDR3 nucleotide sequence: TGCAGCGTAGGGTCGGGGGAAACCTATGGCTACACCTTC.

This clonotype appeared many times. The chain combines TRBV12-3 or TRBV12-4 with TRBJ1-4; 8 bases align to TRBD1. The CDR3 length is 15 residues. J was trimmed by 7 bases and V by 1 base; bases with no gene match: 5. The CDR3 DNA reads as TGTGCCAGCAGTTTAGGGACAGGGTGGGGTGAAAAACTGTTTTTT. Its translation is CASSLGTGWGEKLFF.

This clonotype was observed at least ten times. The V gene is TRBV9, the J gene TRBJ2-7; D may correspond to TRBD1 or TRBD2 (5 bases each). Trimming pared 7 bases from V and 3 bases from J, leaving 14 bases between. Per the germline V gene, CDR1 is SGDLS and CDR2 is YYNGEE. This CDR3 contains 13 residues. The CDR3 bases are TGTGCCAGCCTCCGAGGGGAGCTCTACGAGCAGTACTTC. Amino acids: CASLRGELYEQYF.

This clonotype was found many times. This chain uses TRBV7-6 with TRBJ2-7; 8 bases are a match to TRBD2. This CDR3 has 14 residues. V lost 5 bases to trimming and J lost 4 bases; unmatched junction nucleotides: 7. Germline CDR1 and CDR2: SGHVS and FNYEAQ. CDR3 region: CASSGRTSKYEQYF. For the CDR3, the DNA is TGTGCCAGCAGCGGGCGGACTAGCAAGTACGAGCAGTACTTC.

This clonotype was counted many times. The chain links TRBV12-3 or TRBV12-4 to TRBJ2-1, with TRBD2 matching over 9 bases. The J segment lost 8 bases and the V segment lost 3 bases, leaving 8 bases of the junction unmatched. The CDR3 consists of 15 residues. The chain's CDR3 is CASSFRAGGLDEQFF. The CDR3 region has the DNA TGTGCCAGCAGTTTTCGAGCGGGGGGTTTGGATGAGCAGTTCTTC.

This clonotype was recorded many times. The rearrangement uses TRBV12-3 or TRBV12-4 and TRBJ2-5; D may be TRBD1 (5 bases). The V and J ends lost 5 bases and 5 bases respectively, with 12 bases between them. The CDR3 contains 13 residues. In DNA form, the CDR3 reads TGTGCCAGCAGTAATCAGGGTATTGAGACCCAGTACTTC. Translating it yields CASSNQGIETQYF.

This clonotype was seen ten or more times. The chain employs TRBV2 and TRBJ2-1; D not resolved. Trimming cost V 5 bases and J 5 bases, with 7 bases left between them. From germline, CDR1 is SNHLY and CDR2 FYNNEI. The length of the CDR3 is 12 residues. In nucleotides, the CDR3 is TGTGCCAGCAGTCTAGACGACAATGAGCAGTTCTTC. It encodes CASSLDDNEQFF.

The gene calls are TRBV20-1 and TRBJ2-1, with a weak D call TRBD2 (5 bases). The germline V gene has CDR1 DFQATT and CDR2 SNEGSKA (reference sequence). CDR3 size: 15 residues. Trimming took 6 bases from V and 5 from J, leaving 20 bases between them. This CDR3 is CSAPPRTRVDNEQFF. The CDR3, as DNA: TGCAGTGCCCCACCCCGGACGCGGGTAGACAATGAGCAGTTCTTC.

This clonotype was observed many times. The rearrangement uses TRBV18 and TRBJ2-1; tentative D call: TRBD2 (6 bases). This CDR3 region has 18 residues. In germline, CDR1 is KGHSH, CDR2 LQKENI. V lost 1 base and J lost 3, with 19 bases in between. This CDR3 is CASSPQGEDWVHYNEQFF. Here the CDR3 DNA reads TGTGCCAGCTCACCACAAGGGGAGGATTGGGTTCACTACAATGAGCAGTTCTTC. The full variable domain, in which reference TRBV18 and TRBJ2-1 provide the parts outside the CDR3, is NAGVMQNPRHLVRRRGQEARLRCSPMKGHSHVYWYRQLPEEGLKFMVYLQKENIIDESGMPKERFSAEFPKEGPSILRIQQVVRGDSAAYFCASSPQGEDWVHYNEQFFGPGTRLTVL.

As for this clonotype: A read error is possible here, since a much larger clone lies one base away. CDR3 in DNA: TGTGCCAGCAGACAGCGGGGAGCCCACGAGCAGTACTTC. This encodes CASRQRGAHEQYF. This sequence joins TRBV5-5 and TRBJ2-7; 7 positions agree with TRBD2. From germline, CDR1 is SGHKS and CDR2 YYEKEE (reference sequence). V lost 5 bases, J lost 5 bases, and 7 bases stayed unmatched. The CDR3 extends over 13 amino acids. The complete variable domain, with remaining parts taken from reference TRBV5-5 and TRBJ2-7, reads DAGVTQSPTHLIKTRGQQVTLRCSPISGHKSVSWYQQVLGQGPQFIFQYYEKEERGRGNFPDRFSARQFPNYSSELNVNALLLGDSALYLCASRQRGAHEQYFGPGTRLTVT.

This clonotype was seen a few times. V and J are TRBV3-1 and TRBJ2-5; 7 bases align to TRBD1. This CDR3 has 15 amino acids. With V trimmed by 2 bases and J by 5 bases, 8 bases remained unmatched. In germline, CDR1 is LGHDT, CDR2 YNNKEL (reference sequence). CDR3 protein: CASSQRQGRGETQYF. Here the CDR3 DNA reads TGTGCCAGCAGCCAAAGACAGGGAAGGGGGGAGACCCAGTACTTC.

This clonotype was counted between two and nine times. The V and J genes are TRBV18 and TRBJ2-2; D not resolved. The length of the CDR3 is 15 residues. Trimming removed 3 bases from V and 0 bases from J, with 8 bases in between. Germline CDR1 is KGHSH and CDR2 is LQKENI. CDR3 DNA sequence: TGTGCCAGCTCACCTCAGACTGCGAACACCGGGGAGCTGTTTTTT. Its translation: CASSPQTANTGELFF.

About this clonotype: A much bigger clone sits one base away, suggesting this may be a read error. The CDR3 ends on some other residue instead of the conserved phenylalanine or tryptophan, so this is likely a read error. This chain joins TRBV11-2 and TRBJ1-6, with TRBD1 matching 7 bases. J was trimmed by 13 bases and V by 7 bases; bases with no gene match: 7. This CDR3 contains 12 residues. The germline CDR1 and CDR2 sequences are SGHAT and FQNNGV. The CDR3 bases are TGTGCCAGCAAACGAACAGGGGATCCCCTCCACCTT. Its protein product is CASKRTGDPLHL.

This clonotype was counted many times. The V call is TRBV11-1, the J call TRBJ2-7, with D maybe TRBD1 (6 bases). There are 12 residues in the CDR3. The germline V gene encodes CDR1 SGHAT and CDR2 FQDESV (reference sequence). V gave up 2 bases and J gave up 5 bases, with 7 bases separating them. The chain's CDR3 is CASSLRGNEQYF. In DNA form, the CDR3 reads TGTGCCAGCAGCTTAAGGGGGAACGAGCAGTACTTC.

The CDR3 region has the DNA TGCGCCAGCAGCGTGGACAGGTTAAGGGGTGTTGCTTTCTTT. Its translation is CASSVDRLRGVAFF. The V and J genes are TRBV5-1 and TRBJ1-1; 7 positions match TRBD1. With 4 bases clipped from V and 11 bases from J, the junction kept 14 bases outside the gene matches. Germline CDR1 SGHRS, CDR2 YFSETQ. This CDR3 has 14 residues.

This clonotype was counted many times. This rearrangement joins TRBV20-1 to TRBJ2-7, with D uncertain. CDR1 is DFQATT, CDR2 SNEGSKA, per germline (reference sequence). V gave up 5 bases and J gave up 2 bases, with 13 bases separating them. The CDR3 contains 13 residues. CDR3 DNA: TGCAGTGCTTTGACCGACGCAACCTACGAGCAGTACTTC. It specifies CSALTDATYEQYF.

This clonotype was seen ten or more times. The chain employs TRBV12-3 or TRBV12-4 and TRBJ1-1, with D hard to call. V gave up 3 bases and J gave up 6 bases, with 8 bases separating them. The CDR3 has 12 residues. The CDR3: CASSFGDPEAFF. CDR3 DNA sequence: TGTGCCAGCAGTTTTGGAGACCCTGAAGCTTTCTTT.

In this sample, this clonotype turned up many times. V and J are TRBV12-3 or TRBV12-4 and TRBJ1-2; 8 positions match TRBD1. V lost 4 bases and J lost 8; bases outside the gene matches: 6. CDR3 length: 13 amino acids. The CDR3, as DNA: TGTGCCAGCAGTTCGACAGGGGTCGGGGGCTACACCTTC. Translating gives CASSSTGVGGYTF.

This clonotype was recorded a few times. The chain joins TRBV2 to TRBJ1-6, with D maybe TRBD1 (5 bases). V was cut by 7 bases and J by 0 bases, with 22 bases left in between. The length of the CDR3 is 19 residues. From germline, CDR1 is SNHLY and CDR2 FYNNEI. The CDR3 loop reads CASTRTTKSTSSYNSPLHF. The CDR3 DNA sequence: TGTGCCAGCACACGGACAACGAAGAGTACGAGCTCCTATAATTCACCCCTCCACTTT.

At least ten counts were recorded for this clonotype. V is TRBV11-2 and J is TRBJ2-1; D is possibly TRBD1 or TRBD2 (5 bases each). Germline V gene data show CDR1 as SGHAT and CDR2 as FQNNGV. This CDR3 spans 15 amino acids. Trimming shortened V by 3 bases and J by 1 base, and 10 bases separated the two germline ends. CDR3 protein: CASSFRDGSYNEQFF. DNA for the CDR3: TGTGCCAGCAGCTTCCGGGACGGATCCTACAATGAGCAGTTCTTC.

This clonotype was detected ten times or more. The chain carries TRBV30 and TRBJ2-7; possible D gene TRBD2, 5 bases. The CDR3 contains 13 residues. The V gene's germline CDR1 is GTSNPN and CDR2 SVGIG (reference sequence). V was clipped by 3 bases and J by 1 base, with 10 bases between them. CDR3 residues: CAWSDTRSYEQYF. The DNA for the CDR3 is TGTGCCTGGAGCGACACTAGATCCTACGAGCAGTACTTC.

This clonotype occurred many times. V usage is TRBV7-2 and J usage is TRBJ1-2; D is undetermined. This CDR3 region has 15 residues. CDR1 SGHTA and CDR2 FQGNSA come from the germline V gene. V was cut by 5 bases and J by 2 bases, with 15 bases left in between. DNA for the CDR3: TGTGCCAGCAGCCTCCTGCGTGGGCTAAACTATGGCTACACCTTC. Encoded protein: CASSLLRGLNYGYTF. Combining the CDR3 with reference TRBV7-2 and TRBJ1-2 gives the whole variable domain GAGVSQSPSNKVTEKGKDVELRCDPISGHTALYWYRQSLGQGLEFLIYFQGNSAPDKSGLPSDRFSAERTGGSVSTLTIQRTQQEDSAVYLCASSLLRGLNYGYTFGSGTRLTVV.

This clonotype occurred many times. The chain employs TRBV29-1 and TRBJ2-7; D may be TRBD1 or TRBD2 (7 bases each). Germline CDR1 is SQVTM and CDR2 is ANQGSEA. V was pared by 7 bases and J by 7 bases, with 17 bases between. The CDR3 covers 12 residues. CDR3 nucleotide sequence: TGCAGCGCCCAGGGGGGGCGGAAAGAGCAGTACTTC. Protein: CSAQGGRKEQYF.

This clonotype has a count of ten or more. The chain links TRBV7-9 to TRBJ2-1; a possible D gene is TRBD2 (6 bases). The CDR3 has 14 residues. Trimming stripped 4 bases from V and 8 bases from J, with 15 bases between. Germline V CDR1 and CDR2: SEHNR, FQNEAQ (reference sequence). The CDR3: CASSSLTSPHEQFF. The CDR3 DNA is TGTGCCAGCAGCTCATTGACTAGTCCGCATGAGCAGTTCTTC.